This TCR beta chain is drawn from a study of blood T cell repertoires in COVID-19. The CDR3 is made up of 14 amino acids. Trimming took off 4 bases at V and 5 bases at J, with 9 bases between the two ends. The V gene's germline CDR1 is MGHRA and CDR2 YSYEKL. This table comes from immunoSEQ multiplex PCR, and its TCRdb copy is limited to in-frame clones, with some not included. The sample lists approximately 150,000 clones; 80% to 90% were seen once. The TCR sequence derives from a woman aged 55-69 years with acute or convalescent COVID-19. The V and J genes are TRBV4-1 and TRBJ1-6; possibly TRBD1 for D (5 bases). The sequenced sample was peripheral blood. CDR3 sequence (DNA): TGCGCCAGCAGCCCCCGACAGAATAATTCACCCCTCCACTTT. Its translation is CASSPRQNNSPLHF.